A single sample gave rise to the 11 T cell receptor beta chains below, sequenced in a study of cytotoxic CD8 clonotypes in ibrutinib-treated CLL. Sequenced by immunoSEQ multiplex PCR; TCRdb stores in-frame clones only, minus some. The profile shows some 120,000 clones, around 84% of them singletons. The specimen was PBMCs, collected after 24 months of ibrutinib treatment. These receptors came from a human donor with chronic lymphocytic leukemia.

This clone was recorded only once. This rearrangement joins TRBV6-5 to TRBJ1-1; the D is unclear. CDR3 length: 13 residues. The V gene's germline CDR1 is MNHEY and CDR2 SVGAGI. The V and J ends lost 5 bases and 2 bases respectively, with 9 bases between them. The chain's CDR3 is CASSRSANTEAFF. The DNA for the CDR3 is TGTGCCAGCAGTCGGTCAGCCAACACTGAAGCTTTCTTT.

DNA of the CDR3: TGTGCCAGCAGTCCGATATCACAACAGGGGGTCCAAGAGACCCAGTACTTC. Its protein product is CASSPISQQGVQETQYF. J is TRBJ2-5 and V is TRBV14, with TRBD1 matching 8 bases. This CDR3 is 17 amino acids long. Germline CDR1 reads SGHDN; CDR2 reads FVKESK. V was clipped by 6 bases and J by 1 base; unmatched bases: 13. The full variable domain, with the rest looked up from reference TRBV14 and TRBJ2-5, is EAGVTQFPSHSVIEKGQTVTLRCDPISGHDNLYWYRRVMGKEIKFLLHFVKESKQDESGMPNNRFLAERTGGTYSTLKVQPAELEDSGVYFCASSPISQQGVQETQYFGPGTRLLVL.

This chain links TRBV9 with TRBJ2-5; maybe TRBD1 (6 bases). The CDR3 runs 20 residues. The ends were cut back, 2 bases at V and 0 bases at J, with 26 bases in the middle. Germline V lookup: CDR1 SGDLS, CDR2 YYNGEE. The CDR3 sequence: CASSVTPKKRQEAHQETQYF. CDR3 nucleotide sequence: TGTGCCAGCAGCGTTACCCCGAAGAAGAGACAGGAGGCCCACCAAGAGACCCAGTACTTC.

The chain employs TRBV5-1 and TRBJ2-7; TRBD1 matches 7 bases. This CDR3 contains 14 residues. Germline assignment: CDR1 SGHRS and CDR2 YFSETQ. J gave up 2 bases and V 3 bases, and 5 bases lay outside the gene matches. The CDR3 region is CASSSGDSTYEQYF. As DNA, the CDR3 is TGCGCCAGCAGCTCCGGGGACAGTACCTACGAGCAGTACTTC. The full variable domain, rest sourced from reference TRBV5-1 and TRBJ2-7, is KAGVTQTPRYLIKTRGQQVTLSCSPISGHRSVSWYQQTPGQGLQFLFEYFSETQRNKGNFPGRFSGRQFSNSRSEMNVSTLELGDSALYLCASSSGDSTYEQYFGPGTRLTVT.

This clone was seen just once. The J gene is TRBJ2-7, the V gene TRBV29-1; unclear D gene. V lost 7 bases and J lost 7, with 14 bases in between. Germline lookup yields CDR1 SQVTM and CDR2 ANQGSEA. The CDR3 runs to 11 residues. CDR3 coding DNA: TGCAGCGGATACGAGAAGGAGGAGCAGTACTTC. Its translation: CSGYEKEEQYF.

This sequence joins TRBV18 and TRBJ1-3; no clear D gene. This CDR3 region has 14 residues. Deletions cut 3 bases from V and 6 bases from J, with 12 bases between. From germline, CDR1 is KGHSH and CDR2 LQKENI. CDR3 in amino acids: CASSPSPNVNTIYF. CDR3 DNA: TGTGCCAGCTCACCGTCGCCTAACGTAAACACCATATATTTT. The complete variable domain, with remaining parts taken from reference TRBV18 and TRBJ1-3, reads NAGVMQNPRHLVRRRGQEARLRCSPMKGHSHVYWYRQLPEEGLKFMVYLQKENIIDESGMPKERFSAEFPKEGPSILRIQQVVRGDSAAYFCASSPSPNVNTIYFGEGSWLTVV.

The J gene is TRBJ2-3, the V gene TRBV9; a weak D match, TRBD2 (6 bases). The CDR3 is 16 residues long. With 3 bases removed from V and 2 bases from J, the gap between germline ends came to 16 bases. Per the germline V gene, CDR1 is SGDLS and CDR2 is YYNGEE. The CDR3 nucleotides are TGTGCCAGCAGCGCCCGCGCGGGGAGTTTCACAGATACGCAGTATTTT. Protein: CASSARAGSFTDTQYF.

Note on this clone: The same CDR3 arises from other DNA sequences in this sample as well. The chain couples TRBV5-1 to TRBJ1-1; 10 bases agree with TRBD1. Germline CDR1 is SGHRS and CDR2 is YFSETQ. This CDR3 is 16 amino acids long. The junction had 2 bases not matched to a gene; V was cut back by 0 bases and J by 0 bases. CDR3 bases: TGCGCCAGCAGCTTGGGACAGGGGGCTATGAACACTGAAGCTTTCTTT. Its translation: CASSLGQGAMNTEAFF.

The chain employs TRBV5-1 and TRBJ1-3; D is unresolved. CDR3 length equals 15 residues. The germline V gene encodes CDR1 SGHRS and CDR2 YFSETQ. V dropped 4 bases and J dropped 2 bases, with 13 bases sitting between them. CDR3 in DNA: TGCGCCAGCAGCCGGTCGGAAAGGGCTGGAAACACCATATATTTT. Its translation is CASSRSERAGNTIYF.

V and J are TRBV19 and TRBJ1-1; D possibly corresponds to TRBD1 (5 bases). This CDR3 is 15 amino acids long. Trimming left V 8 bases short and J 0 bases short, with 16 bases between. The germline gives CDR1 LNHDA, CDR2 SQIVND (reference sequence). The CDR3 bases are TGTGCCAGTCATTCCCAGGGTTATCTGAACACTGAAGCTTTCTTT. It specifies CASHSQGYLNTEAFF.

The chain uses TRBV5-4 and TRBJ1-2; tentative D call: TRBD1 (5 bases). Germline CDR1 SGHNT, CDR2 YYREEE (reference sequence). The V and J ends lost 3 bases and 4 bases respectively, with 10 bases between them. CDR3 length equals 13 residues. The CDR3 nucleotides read TGTGCCAGCAGCTGGGACCGAGGCTATGGCTACACCTTC. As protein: CASSWDRGYGYTF.